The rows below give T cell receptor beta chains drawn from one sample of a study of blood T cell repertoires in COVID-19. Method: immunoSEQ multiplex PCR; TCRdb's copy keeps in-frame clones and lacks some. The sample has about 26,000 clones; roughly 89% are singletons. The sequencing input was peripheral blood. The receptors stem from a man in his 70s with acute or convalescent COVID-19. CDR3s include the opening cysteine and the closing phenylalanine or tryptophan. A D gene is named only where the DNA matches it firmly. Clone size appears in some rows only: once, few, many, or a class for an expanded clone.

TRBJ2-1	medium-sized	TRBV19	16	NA	CASSIRQAGADNEQFF	TGTGCCAGTAGTATTAGACAGGCCGGGGCCGACAATGAGCAGTTCTTC
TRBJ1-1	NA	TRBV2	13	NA	CASSESTAAEAFF	TGTGCCAGCAGTGAATCGACAGCCGCTGAAGCTTTCTTT
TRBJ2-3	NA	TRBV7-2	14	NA	CASSSTYSTDTQYF	TGTGCCAGCAGTTCTACTTACAGCACAGATACGCAGTATTTT
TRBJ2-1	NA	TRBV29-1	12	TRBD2	CSVEGVGLSGIF	TGCAGCGTTGAAGGCGTAGGACTGAGCGGGATCTTC
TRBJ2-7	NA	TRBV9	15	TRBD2	CASSNRDYRGGEQYF	TGTGCCAGCAGCAACCGGGACTACCGCGGCGGCGAGCAGTACTTC
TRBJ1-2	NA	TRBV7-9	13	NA	CASSRGQNYGYTF	TGTGCCAGCAGCCGAGGACAGAACTATGGCTACACCTTC
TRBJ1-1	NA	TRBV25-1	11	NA	CATQSHTEAFF	TGTGCCACCCAATCCCACACTGAAGCTTTCTTT
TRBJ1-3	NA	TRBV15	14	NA	CATSRGGSGNTIYF	TGTGCCACCAGCAGAGGCGGCTCTGGAAACACCATATATTTT
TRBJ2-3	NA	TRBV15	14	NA	CATSRDRATDTQYF	TGTGCCACCAGCAGAGATCGAGCAACAGATACGCAGTATTTT
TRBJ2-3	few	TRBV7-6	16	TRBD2	CASSLGTSRSSDTQYF	TGTGCCAGCAGCTTAGGGACTAGTCGAAGTTCAGATACGCAGTATTTT
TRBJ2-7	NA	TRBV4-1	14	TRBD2	CASSESGRAHEQYF	TGCGCCAGCAGCGAAAGCGGGAGGGCCCACGAGCAGTACTTC
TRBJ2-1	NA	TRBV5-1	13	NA	CASSLDPNGEQFF	TGCGCCAGCAGCTTGGACCCAAACGGTGAGCAGTTCTTC
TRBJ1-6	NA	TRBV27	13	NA	CASSFLADSPLHF	TGTGCCAGCAGTTTTTTAGCGGATTCACCCCTCCACTTT
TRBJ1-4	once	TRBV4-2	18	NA	CASSQEKGNGGANEKLFF	TGTGCCAGCAGCCAAGAAAAGGGGAATGGTGGAGCTAATGAAAAACTGTTTTTT
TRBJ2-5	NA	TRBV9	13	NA	CASSVGQQETQYF	TGTGCCAGCAGCGTAGGACAGCAAGAGACCCAGTACTTC
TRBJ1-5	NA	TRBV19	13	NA	CASSINGGQPQHF	TGTGCCAGTAGTATTAACGGAGGACAGCCCCAGCATTTT
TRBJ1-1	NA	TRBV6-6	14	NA	CASSYRTRKVEAFF	TGTGCCAGCAGTTACAGGACACGGAAAGTCGAAGCTTTCTTT
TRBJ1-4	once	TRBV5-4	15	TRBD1	CASSSRGQDREKLFF	TGTGCCAGCAGCTCGAGAGGACAGGATCGAGAAAAACTGTTTTTT
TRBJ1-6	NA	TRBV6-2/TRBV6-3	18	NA	CASSYEGRRRDYNSPLHF	TGTGCCAGCAGTTACGAAGGCAGGCGCCGTGATTATAATTCACCCCTCCACTTT
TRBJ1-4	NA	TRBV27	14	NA	CASSSRGGSEKLFF	TGTGCCAGCAGTTCTCGGGGGGGCAGTGAAAAACTGTTTTTT
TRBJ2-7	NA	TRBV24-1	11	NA	CATGSSREQYF	TGTGCCACCGGGTCCTCGCGGGAGCAGTACTTC
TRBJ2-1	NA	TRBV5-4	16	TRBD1	CASRPQGKMSYNEQFF	TGTGCCAGCAGACCACAGGGGAAGATGTCCTACAATGAGCAGTTCTTC
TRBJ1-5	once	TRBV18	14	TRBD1	CASSQQGAFQPQHF	TGTGCCAGCTCACAGCAGGGGGCCTTTCAGCCCCAGCATTTT
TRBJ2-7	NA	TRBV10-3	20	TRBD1	CAISDRQVGTGASSPYEQYF	TGTGCCATCAGTGATCGGCAGGTCGGGACAGGGGCATCCTCCCCTTACGAGCAGTACTTC
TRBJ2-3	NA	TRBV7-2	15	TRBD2	CASSSTSGVQITQYF	TGTGCCAGCAGCTCTACTAGCGGGGTCCAGATTACGCAGTATTTT
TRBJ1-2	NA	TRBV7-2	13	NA	CASSSTDVDGYTF	TGTGCCAGCAGCTCCACAGATGTGGATGGCTACACCTTC
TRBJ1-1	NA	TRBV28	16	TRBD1	CASSSPGQGAGTEAFF	TGTGCCAGCAGTTCCCCTGGGCAGGGGGCGGGCACTGAAGCTTTCTTT
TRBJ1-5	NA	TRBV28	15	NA	CASSPPGALNQPQHF	TGTGCCAGCAGTCCCCCTGGGGCATTGAATCAGCCCCAGCATTTT
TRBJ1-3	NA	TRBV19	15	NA	CASSTYRDPGNTIYF	TGTGCCAGTAGTACTTACAGGGATCCTGGAAACACCATATATTTT
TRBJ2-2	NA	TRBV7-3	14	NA	CASSLTRGIGELFF	TGTGCCAGCAGCTTAACCAGGGGAATCGGGGAGCTGTTTTTT
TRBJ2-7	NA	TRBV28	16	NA	CASSLWSRVGSYEQYF	TGTGCCAGCAGTTTATGGAGCAGGGTCGGTTCTTACGAGCAGTACTTC
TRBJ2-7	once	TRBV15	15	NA	CATSRDLGVPNEQYF	TGTGCCACCAGCAGAGATCTTGGAGTCCCCAACGAGCAGTACTTC
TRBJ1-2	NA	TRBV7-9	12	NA	CASSPLDYGYTF	TGTGCCAGCAGCCCGTTAGACTACGGCTACACCTTC
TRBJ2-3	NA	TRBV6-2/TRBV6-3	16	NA	CASSYLGGPGTDTQYF	TGTGCCAGCAGTTACCTAGGGGGACCCGGCACAGATACGCAGTATTTT
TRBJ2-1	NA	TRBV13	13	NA	CASSRTEYNEQFF	TGTGCCAGCAGTCGTACAGAGTACAATGAGCAGTTCTTC
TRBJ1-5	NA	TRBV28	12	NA	CASMSSNQPQHF	TGTGCCAGCATGAGTAGCAATCAGCCCCAGCATTTT
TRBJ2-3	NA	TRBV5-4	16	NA	CASSKQGWASTDTQYF	TGTGCCAGCAGCAAACAGGGATGGGCTAGCACAGATACGCAGTATTTT
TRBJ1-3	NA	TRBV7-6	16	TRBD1	CASSLVGQGGENTIYF	TGTGCCAGCAGCTTAGTCGGACAGGGGGGAGAAAACACCATATATTTT
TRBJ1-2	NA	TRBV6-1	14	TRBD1	CASSEVGGGYGYTF	TGTGCCAGCAGTGAAGTAGGGGGCGGCTATGGCTACACCTTC
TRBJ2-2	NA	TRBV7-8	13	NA	CASSNLNTGELFF	TGTGCCAGCAGCAACTTGAACACCGGGGAGCTGTTTTTT
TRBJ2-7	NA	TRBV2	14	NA	CASRPEVARYEQYF	TGTGCCAGCAGGCCCGAGGTAGCACGCTACGAGCAGTACTTC
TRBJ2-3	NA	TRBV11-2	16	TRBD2	CASSFSLADGTDTQYF	TGTGCCAGCAGCTTCTCACTAGCGGATGGCACAGATACGCAGTATTTT
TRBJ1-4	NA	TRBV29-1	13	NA	CSVVGGFGEKLFF	TGCAGCGTTGTTGGGGGCTTTGGTGAAAAACTGTTTTTT
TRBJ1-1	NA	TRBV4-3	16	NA	CASSQDTGNTNTEAFF	TGCGCCAGCAGCCAAGACACAGGGAACACTAACACTGAAGCTTTCTTT
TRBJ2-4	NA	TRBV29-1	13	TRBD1	CSGWTGDKNIQYF	TGCAGCGGATGGACAGGGGACAAAAACATTCAGTACTTC
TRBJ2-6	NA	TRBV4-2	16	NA	CASSQDRGFGANVLTF	TGTGCCAGCAGCCAAGATAGAGGGTTCGGGGCCAACGTCCTGACTTTC
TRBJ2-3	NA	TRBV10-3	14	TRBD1	CAIRGQGDTDTQYF	TGTGCCATCAGGGGTCAGGGGGACACAGATACGCAGTATTTT
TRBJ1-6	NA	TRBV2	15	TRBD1	CASSAQGARNSPLHF	TGTGCCAGCAGCGCCCAGGGGGCGAGGAATTCACCCCTCCACTTT
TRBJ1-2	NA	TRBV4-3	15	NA	CASSQGGPTNYGYTF	TGCGCCAGCAGCCAAGGAGGTCCCACTAACTATGGCTACACCTTC
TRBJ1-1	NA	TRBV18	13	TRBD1	CASSGGQAVEAFF	TGTGCCAGCTCCGGAGGACAGGCGGTGGAAGCTTTCTTT
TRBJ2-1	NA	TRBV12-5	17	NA	CASGLGVRGGRYNEQFF	TGTGCTAGTGGTTTGGGCGTTAGGGGGGGCCGCTACAATGAGCAGTTCTTC